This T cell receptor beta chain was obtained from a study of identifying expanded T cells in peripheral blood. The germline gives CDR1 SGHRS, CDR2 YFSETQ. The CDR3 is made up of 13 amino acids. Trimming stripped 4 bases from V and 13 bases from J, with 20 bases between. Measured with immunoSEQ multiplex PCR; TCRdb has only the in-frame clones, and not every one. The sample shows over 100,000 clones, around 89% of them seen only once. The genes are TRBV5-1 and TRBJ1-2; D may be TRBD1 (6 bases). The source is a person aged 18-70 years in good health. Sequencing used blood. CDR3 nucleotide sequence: TGCGCCAGCAGCCTGGGGGGGCAGGCCGGTCTCACCTTC. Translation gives CASSLGGQAGLTF. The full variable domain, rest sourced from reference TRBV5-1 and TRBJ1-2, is KAGVTQTPRYLIKTRGQQVTLSCSPISGHRSVSWYQQTPGQGLQFLFEYFSETQRNKGNFPGRFSGRQFSNSRSEMNVSTLELGDSALYLCASSLGGQAGLTFGSGTRLTVV.